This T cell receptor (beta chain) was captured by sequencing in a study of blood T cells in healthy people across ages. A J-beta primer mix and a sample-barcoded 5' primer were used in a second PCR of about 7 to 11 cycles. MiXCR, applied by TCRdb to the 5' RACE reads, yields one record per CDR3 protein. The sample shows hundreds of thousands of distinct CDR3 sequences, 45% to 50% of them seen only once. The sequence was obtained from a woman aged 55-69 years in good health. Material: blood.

The CDR3 DNA is TGTGCCAGCAGCTCCAGGACTAGCGGGAGGGGATTCTCCTACAATGAGCAGTTCTTC. Amino acids: CASSSRTSGRGFSYNEQFF. The chain links TRBV7-3 to TRBJ2-1; 15 bases are shared with TRBD2. CDR1 and CDR2 from the germline V gene are SGHTA and FQGTGA. The V and J ends lost 4 bases and 0 bases, in that order; junction bases with no gene match: 7. The CDR3 is 19 amino acids.